Sequencing of this T cell receptor (beta chain) was carried out in a study of cytomegalovirus exposure and HLA in healthy donors. General study points: Per a later analysis, 18,000 or so TCR beta sequences showed association with HLA alleles at 0.05 false discovery rate.

Concerning this clone: Its antigen is not identified.

Trimming pared 2 bases from V and 4 bases from J, leaving 8 bases between. CDR3 length equals 13 residues. CDR1 MNHEY and CDR2 SVGAGI come from the germline V gene. 13 Jbeta primers and 60 Vbeta primers were used for the PCR. Assay: immunoSEQ multiplex PCR; the TCRdb copy retains only in-frame clones and omits some. The data hold fewer than 300,000 clones, with about 80% observed a single time. The chain has TRBV6-5 and TRBJ2-5, with no clear D. The source material was PBMCs. This sequence was found in a girl aged 2 to 10 in good health and CMV-seronegative. The CDR3 region has the DNA TGTGCCAGCAGTTACCAGTTTCGAGAGACCCAGTACTTC. This encodes CASSYQFRETQYF.